These 7 T cell receptor beta chains came from one sample sequenced in a study of response to subunit inactivated influenza vaccine. TCRdb fed the RT-PCR reads into MiXCR, producing one record per CDR3 protein. The data contain hundreds of thousands of distinct CDR3 sequences, around 11% of them singletons. The input for sequencing was PBMCs from blood, taken on the day of vaccination. The receptors here all came from a man aged 50 to 60 who received an inactivated influenza vaccine.

The chain combines TRBV10-3 with TRBJ1-2, with 11 positions matching TRBD1. V shed 10 bases, J shed 8 bases, and the junction held 9 bases outside the gene matches. Germline-derived CDR1 and CDR2 are ENHRY and SYGVKD. The CDR3 contains 13 residues. The CDR3 sequence is CASSRTGGDGYTF. Written as DNA, the CDR3 is TGTGCCAGCTCGAGGACAGGGGGCGACGGCTACACCTTC.

This clonotype has only a few counts. V gene TRBV11-2 combines with J gene TRBJ2-1; no reliable D call. Germline V gene lookup returns CDR1 SGHAT and CDR2 FQNNGV. V dropped 4 bases and J dropped 5 bases, with 15 bases sitting between them. The CDR3 covers 15 residues. The CDR3 loop reads CASSYVWGSDNEQFF. DNA for the CDR3: TGTGCCAGCAGCTACGTTTGGGGTTCGGACAATGAGCAGTTCTTC.

Many counts were recorded for this clonotype. This rearrangement joins TRBV29-1 to TRBJ1-4, with D hard to call. V was shortened by 4 bases and J by 6 bases, with 9 bases between the two germline ends. The CDR3 length is 12 residues. From germline, CDR1 is SQVTM and CDR2 ANQGSEA. The CDR3 loop is CSVGRIDEKLFF. DNA for the CDR3: TGCAGCGTTGGCCGGATTGATGAAAAACTGTTTTTT.

This chain connects TRBV6-1 to TRBJ2-1; 10 nucleotides match TRBD2. Germline CDR1 reads MNHNS; CDR2 reads SASEGT. This CDR3 spans 16 amino acids. Germline trimming cut 6 bases from V and 0 bases from J; bases unmatched to any gene: 5. The CDR3 region has the DNA TGTGCCAGCAGCATAGCGGGGGGTCTCTCCTACAATGAGCAGTTCTTC. Protein sequence: CASSIAGGLSYNEQFF.

This chain uses TRBV20-1 with TRBJ2-1, with 7 positions matching TRBD1. The CDR3 runs 16 residues. Looked up from germline, CDR1 is DFQATT and CDR2 is SNEGSKA (reference sequence). V was pared by 1 base and J by 16 bases, with 22 bases of the junction left unmatched. CDR3: CSARAWDRTSRSGGFF. DNA for the CDR3: TGCAGTGCTAGAGCTTGGGACAGAACTAGTCGGAGTGGTGGATTCTTC.

This clonotype was picked up many times. V and J are TRBV12-3 or TRBV12-4 and TRBJ2-1; tentative D call: TRBD2 (6 bases). This CDR3 comprises 14 residues. Trimming cost V 6 bases and J 12 bases, with 21 bases left between them. As DNA, the CDR3 is TGTGCCAGCAGCACGGGGGTAAGACGAGAGGGGCAGTTCTTC. Translating it yields CASSTGVRREGQFF.

This clonotype has more than one count but fewer than ten. The chain recombines TRBV9 with TRBJ1-3; the D is unclear. Per the germline V gene, CDR1 is SGDLS and CDR2 is YYNGEE. The CDR3 has 14 amino acids. Trimming took 4 bases from V and 2 from J, leaving 10 bases between them. The CDR3 protein is CASSSQVPGNTIYF. The CDR3 nucleotides are TGTGCCAGCAGCTCCCAAGTGCCTGGAAACACCATATATTTT.